These T cell receptor beta chains were read from a single sample in a study of blood T cell repertoires in COVID-19. TCRdb keeps only in-frame clones here, not all; method: immunoSEQ multiplex PCR. This table holds about 240,000 clones, about four fifths found once. The sample consisted of peripheral blood. Receptors were obtained from a man in his fifties or sixties with acute or convalescent COVID-19. Both conserved end residues are part of each CDR3. D genes are given only for firm matches. The size entry is marked missing in some rows and otherwise reads once, few, many or a size class.

CDR3nt | CDR3aa | d_gene | j_gene | abundance | v_gene
TGTGCCAGCAGCCCCTTCCGGACAGGGGGCTCTGGAAACACCATATATTTT | CASSPFRTGGSGNTIYF | TRBD1 | TRBJ1-3 | - | TRBV7-6
TGCGCCAGCAGCTTGGGACTAGCGGGAGGACCCAGCTCCTACAATGAGCAGTTCTTC | CASSLGLAGGPSSYNEQFF | TRBD2 | TRBJ2-1 | - | TRBV5-1
TGTGCCAGCAGCGTTGGACTAGCGGGTTTAGAGACCCAGTACTTC | CASSVGLAGLETQYF | TRBD2 | TRBJ2-5 | - | TRBV9
TGTGCCAGCAGCCCGGGGGACAGGGTTTACGAGCAGTACTTC | CASSPGDRVYEQYF | TRBD1 | TRBJ2-7 | - | TRBV7-2
TGTGCCAGCAGTAGAGGGACAGGGCTAGAATATGGCTACACCTTC | CASSRGTGLEYGYTF | TRBD1 | TRBJ1-2 | - | TRBV6-5
TGTGCCAGCAGAATGAACCAGGTCAATCAGCCCCAGCATTTT | CASRMNQVNQPQHF | - | TRBJ1-5 | - | TRBV6-6
TGTGCCAGCAGTTTATCGTCTTATGAAAAACTGTTTTTT | CASSLSSYEKLFF | - | TRBJ1-4 | - | TRBV27
TGTGCCAGCAGTCCCAACAACGATCAGCCCCAGCATTTT | CASSPNNDQPQHF | - | TRBJ1-5 | once | TRBV27
TGCGCCAGCAGCCCCCGCGTCTTCGGGGAGCTGTTTTTT | CASSPRVFGELFF | - | TRBJ2-2 | - | TRBV5-1
TGTGCCAGCAGCCCCGGACAGTCGGGCAATCAGCCCCAGCATTTT | CASSPGQSGNQPQHF | - | TRBJ1-5 | - | TRBV7-9
TGCGCCAGCAGTGGGACAATGAACACCGGGGAGCTGTTTTTT | CASSGTMNTGELFF | - | TRBJ2-2 | - | TRBV5-1
TGTGCCAGCAGCCAAGCATTTGGGACAGGGAACACTGAAGCTTTCTTT | CASSQAFGTGNTEAFF | TRBD1 | TRBJ1-1 | - | TRBV4-2
TGCGCCAGCAGCCCGGGACTAGCGGTCTCCTACAATGAGCAGTTCTTC | CASSPGLAVSYNEQFF | TRBD2 | TRBJ2-1 | - | TRBV4-1
TGCAGCGTTGTACAGCCGGGGACCGGGGAGCTGTTTTTT | CSVVQPGTGELFF | - | TRBJ2-2 | once | TRBV29-1
TGTGCCAGCAGCCACGGACAGGGTGGCCGGTATCAGCCCCAGCATTTT | CASSHGQGGRYQPQHF | TRBD1 | TRBJ1-5 | - | TRBV27
TGTGCCAGCAAGACAGAGGATCAGCCCCAGCATTTT | CASKTEDQPQHF | - | TRBJ1-5 | - | TRBV6-5
TGTGCCGCAGAGGGCGGGGAGCTGTTTTTT | CAAEGGELFF | - | TRBJ2-2 | - | TRBV7-9
TGTGCCTGGAGTCCTCAACTGACAGAGTACTACGAGCAGTACTTC | CAWSPQLTEYYEQYF | - | TRBJ2-7 | - | TRBV30
TGCGCCAGCGGTTCCCAGGGGGCTTATGGCTACACCTTC | CASGSQGAYGYTF | TRBD1 | TRBJ1-2 | - | TRBV5-1
TGTGCCAGCAGCACCTTTAGCGGCCCTTACGAGCAGTACTTC | CASSTFSGPYEQYF | - | TRBJ2-7 | - | TRBV7-8
TGTGCCACCAGTGATCCCCGCAGGGAGGATGGCTACACCTTC | CATSDPRREDGYTF | - | TRBJ1-2 | - | TRBV24-1
TGTGCCACCACCCCAGACAGGGGGCTGTTCAATCAGCCCCAGCATTTT | CATTPDRGLFNQPQHF | TRBD1 | TRBJ1-5 | - | TRBV15
TGCGCCAGCAGCCAAGCCGCCAGGGGGCTCCAATTCTCACCCCTCCACTTT | CASSQAARGLQFSPLHF | TRBD1 | TRBJ1-6 | - | TRBV4-1
TGTGCCAGCAGTTGGGCGAACACTGAAGCTTTCTTT | CASSWANTEAFF | - | TRBJ1-1 | - | TRBV2
TGTGCCAGCAGCTTAGGACTGATAGCGGGGGGCCACAATGAGCAGTTCTTC | CASSLGLIAGGHNEQFF | TRBD2 | TRBJ2-1 | - | TRBV7-9
TGCGCCAGCAGCTTGCCCTCGGGACTAGCAAGGCACACCGGGGAGCTGTTTTTT | CASSLPSGLARHTGELFF | TRBD2 | TRBJ2-2 | - | TRBV5-1
TGTGCCAGAAGACAGGGCGGCTATGGCTACACCTTC | CARRQGGYGYTF | TRBD1 | TRBJ1-2 | - | TRBV2
TGTGCCAGCAGTTCTCGCTACCGGGAGACCCAGTACTTC | CASSSRYRETQYF | - | TRBJ2-5 | - | TRBV7-9
TGTGCCAGCAGCACGGGACTGAGCTATGGCTACACCTTC | CASSTGLSYGYTF | - | TRBJ1-2 | - | TRBV7-6
TGTGCCAGCTCACTTAGGGAGATGAAAAACACCATATATTTT | CASSLREMKNTIYF | - | TRBJ1-3 | - | TRBV18
TGCGCCAGCAGCTTGGCGGCGGGACAGGGCTATGGCTACACCTTC | CASSLAAGQGYGYTF | TRBD1 | TRBJ1-2 | once | TRBV5-1
TGTGCCAGCAGTTACAGGGGGCGGATAGGGGAGCTGTTTTTT | CASSYRGRIGELFF | TRBD1 | TRBJ2-2 | once | TRBV6-5
TGTGCCAGCAGTCGGACTGCTAGCACAGATACGCAGTATTTT | CASSRTASTDTQYF | - | TRBJ2-3 | once | TRBV5-6
TGTGCCAGCAGCTTACAGGAGGGTAATTCACCCCTCCACTTT | CASSLQEGNSPLHF | - | TRBJ1-6 | - | TRBV6-5
TGTGCCACCAGTCCCGGACAGGGAGATCAGCCCCAGCATTTT | CATSPGQGDQPQHF | TRBD1 | TRBJ1-5 | - | TRBV24-1
TGCAGTGCTTTACAGGGCTATGGCTACACCTTC | CSALQGYGYTF | - | TRBJ1-2 | - | TRBV20-1
TGTGCCTGGAGCCCAGGGGCTGGAGGCTACACCTTC | CAWSPGAGGYTF | - | TRBJ1-2 | - | TRBV30
TGTGCCAGCAGTAACCTAGCGGGACTTTACAATGAGCAGTTCTTC | CASSNLAGLYNEQFF | TRBD2 | TRBJ2-1 | - | TRBV28
TGTGCCAGTAGTCAAACCGGGACAGGGTACTTCGAGCAGTACTTC | CASSQTGTGYFEQYF | TRBD1 | TRBJ2-7 | - | TRBV19
TGTGCCAGCAGCGCCGCGGGACTAGCGAAGAACACCGGGGAGCTGTTTTTT | CASSAAGLAKNTGELFF | TRBD2 | TRBJ2-2 | - | TRBV7-8
TGCAGCGTCCACACCCTGTCTGAAGCTTTCTTT | CSVHTLSEAFF | - | TRBJ1-1 | few | TRBV29-1
TGTGCTAGTGGTTCGCCCAGCCTAGGGGTCGAGCAGTACTTC | CASGSPSLGVEQYF | - | TRBJ2-7 | few | TRBV12-5
TGCAGCGTTGATGGCCGGCAGGACACTGAAGCTTTCTTT | CSVDGRQDTEAFF | - | TRBJ1-1 | - | TRBV29-1
TGTGCCAGCAGCCCGAAACCGGGGGGTAAAGGCGAGCAGTACTTC | CASSPKPGGKGEQYF | TRBD2 | TRBJ2-7 | - | TRBV9
TGTGCCGGGGGAGCGGGGGAAAATCAGCCCCAGCATTTT | CAGGAGENQPQHF | - | TRBJ1-5 | once | TRBV6-5
TGTGCCTGGAGTTACCGACAGGGCAGGACTTCACCCCTCCACTTT | CAWSYRQGRTSPLHF | TRBD1 | TRBJ1-6 | - | TRBV30
TGCGCCAGCAGCTTGGGGAGGGCCCGTTACAATGAGCAGTTCTTC | CASSLGRARYNEQFF | - | TRBJ2-1 | - | TRBV5-1
TGTGCCATCAGTGAGGGGGGAGGAGGCACAGATACGCAGTATTTT | CAISEGGGGTDTQYF | - | TRBJ2-3 | - | TRBV10-3
TGTGCCAGCATCCCCAGGGAGGCTCAAGAGACCCAGTACTTC | CASIPREAQETQYF | - | TRBJ2-5 | few | TRBV2
TGTGCCAGCAGCGTTGCAGATTTTCATAGCAATCAGCCCCAGCATTTT | CASSVADFHSNQPQHF | - | TRBJ1-5 | - | TRBV7-9
TGCGCCAGCAGGCCCGGTGCGGTCCAAGAGACCCAGTACTTC | CASRPGAVQETQYF | - | TRBJ2-5 | - | TRBV5-1